Below are 14 T cell receptor beta chains sequenced from a single sample in a study of response to subunit inactivated influenza vaccine. TCRdb called the RT-PCR reads again in MiXCR, with one record for every CDR3 protein. The profile shows around 750,000 distinct CDR3 sequences, 21% of them singletons. Sequencing was performed on PBMCs from blood, taken about 5 days after vaccination. These receptors originate from a man between 45 and 60 years old who received an inactivated influenza vaccine.

This clonotype was seen once. The rearrangement uses TRBV4-1 and TRBJ2-7; the D is unclear. Germline V lookup: CDR1 MGHRA, CDR2 YSYEKL. The CDR3 loop spans 15 amino acids. V gave up 0 bases and J gave up 2 bases, with 11 bases separating them. CDR3 in amino acids: CASSQEPTYAYEQYF. CDR3 nucleotides: TGCGCCAGCAGCCAAGAACCAACCTACGCCTACGAGCAGTACTTC.

V is TRBV20-1 and J is TRBJ2-7; D remains ambiguous. CDR3 length equals 11 residues. Per the germline V gene, CDR1 is DFQATT and CDR2 is SNEGSKA (reference sequence). V was cut by 6 bases and J by 3 bases, with 9 bases left in between. The CDR3 protein is CSAIESYEQYF. DNA of the CDR3: TGCAGTGCAATCGAAAGCTACGAGCAGTACTTC.

The chain employs TRBV7-3 and TRBJ1-2, with TRBD1 identical over 7 bases. The CDR3 length is 13 residues. The germline V gene encodes CDR1 SGHTA and CDR2 FQGTGA. Trimming cost V 5 bases and J 8 bases; bases outside gene matches: 8. The DNA of the CDR3 is TGTGCCAGCAGCCCATCCCCAGGGGGAGGCTACACCTTC. Translated: CASSPSPGGGYTF.

V gene TRBV3-1 combines with J gene TRBJ2-5, with D tentatively TRBD2 (5 bases). Germline lookup yields CDR1 LGHDT and CDR2 YNNKEL (reference sequence). CDR3 size: 17 residues. V lost 11 bases, J lost 0 bases, and 25 bases lay in between. CDR3 in DNA: TGTGCCCTCACCTCCGGACGAGGGTGGGCCTACCAAGAGACCCAGTACTTC. Amino acid sequence: CALTSGRGWAYQETQYF.

The genes are TRBV5-1 and TRBJ1-1, with D uncertain. The CDR3 has 16 amino acids. Germline V gene data show CDR1 as SGHRS and CDR2 as YFSETQ. Trimming took 2 bases from V and 4 from J, leaving 18 bases between them. The CDR3 sequence: CASSFGRGSMGTEAFF. CDR3 DNA sequence: TGCGCCAGCAGCTTCGGTCGGGGAAGCATGGGCACTGAAGCTTTCTTT.

This sequence joins TRBV10-3 and TRBJ2-6; D is tentatively TRBD1 or TRBD2 (5 bases each). The CDR3 runs 17 residues. The V and J ends lost 7 bases and 0 bases respectively, with 16 bases between them. Per germline, CDR1 ENHRY and CDR2 SYGVKD. The CDR3 sequence: CAITPRGPNSGANVLTF. CDR3 bases: TGTGCCATCACGCCCCGGGGACCTAACTCTGGGGCCAACGTCCTGACTTTC.

This clonotype was counted a few times. The rearrangement links TRBV20-1 to TRBJ2-1; D is undetermined. Germline CDR1 is DFQATT and CDR2 is SNEGSKA (reference sequence). V lost 3 bases to trimming and J lost 8 bases, with 14 bases between them. The CDR3 is 13 residues long. CDR3 nucleotides: TGCAGTGCTAGGTCCTCCCTGGGCCATGAGCAGTTCTTC. Translation gives CSARSSLGHEQFF.

This clonotype was picked up a small number of times. The chain carries TRBV5-5 and TRBJ2-1; D remains ambiguous. V lost 4 bases and J lost 9, with 23 bases in between. The CDR3 is made up of 16 amino acids. From germline, CDR1 is SGHKS and CDR2 YYEKEE (reference sequence). The chain's CDR3 is CASSPGPAPIPSEQFF. The CDR3, as DNA: TGTGCCAGCAGCCCTGGGCCCGCTCCCATCCCGTCTGAGCAGTTCTTC.

In this sample, this clonotype turned up a few times. The chain joins TRBV4-2 to TRBJ1-4, with unresolved D. The V end was cut by 3 bases, the J end by 8 bases, with 10 bases between. The CDR3 is 13 residues long. CDR1 and CDR2 from the germline V gene are LGHNA and YNFKEQ. The CDR3 is CASSHWIWEKLFF. The CDR3 DNA reads as TGTGCCAGCAGCCACTGGATTTGGGAAAAACTGTTTTTT.

In its sample, this clonotype was seen a few times. This chain links TRBV20-1 with TRBJ2-7; the match to TRBD2 covers 7 bases. Germline V gene lookup returns CDR1 DFQATT and CDR2 SNEGSKA (reference sequence). CDR3 length: 14 residues. Trimming removed 6 bases from V and 0 bases from J; junction bases left unmatched: 8. The CDR3 nucleotides read TGCAGTGCCCCACTCCGCGGGAGCTCCTACGAGCAGTACTTC. This codes for CSAPLRGSSYEQYF.

Concerning this clonotype itself: Germline and junction disagree at one end, which may indicate a read error. This sequence joins TRBV20-1 and TRBJ2-3, with 10 nucleotides matching TRBD2. Germline CDR1 and CDR2: DFQATT and SNEGSKA (reference sequence). CDR3 length: 14 amino acids. CDR3 region: CSARGLAPTDTLYF. The CDR3 DNA is TGCAGTGCGCGGGGACTAGCGCCCACAGATACGCTGTATTTT.

The chain uses TRBV5-1 and TRBJ2-7; 7 bases are shared with TRBD2. In germline, CDR1 is SGHRS, CDR2 YFSETQ. With 4 bases clipped from V and 0 bases from J, the junction kept 7 bases outside the gene matches. The CDR3 has 15 amino acids. CDR3 amino acids: CASSRSGGYSYEQYF. The CDR3 DNA reads as TGCGCCAGCAGCAGATCGGGGGGATACTCCTACGAGCAGTACTTC.

This clonotype appeared a single time. At one of its ends the junction is not consistent with the germline gene, which may arise from a read error. The V gene is TRBV7-9, the J gene TRBJ2-1; the match to TRBD1 covers 10 bases. Germline V CDR1 and CDR2: SEHNR, FQNEAQ (reference sequence). The length of the CDR3 is 15 residues. The CDR3 nucleotides are TGTGCCAGCAGCCCCGGGACAGGGGATCGCAATAAGCAGTTCTTC. Protein sequence: CASSPGTGDRNKQFF.

This clonotype is a singleton in its sample. In this CDR3 the conserved last residue, phenylalanine or tryptophan, is missing, so a read error is likely. V usage is TRBV6-1 and J usage is TRBJ2-2; weak D call: TRBD1 (6 bases). Germline lookup yields CDR1 MNHNS and CDR2 SASEGT. CDR3 size: 14 residues. V lost 7 bases and J 2 bases, leaving 11 bases between the germline ends. DNA for the CDR3: TGTGCCAGCACCCGGGACACAAACACCGGGGAGCTGTTTCTT. This encodes CASTRDTNTGELFL.